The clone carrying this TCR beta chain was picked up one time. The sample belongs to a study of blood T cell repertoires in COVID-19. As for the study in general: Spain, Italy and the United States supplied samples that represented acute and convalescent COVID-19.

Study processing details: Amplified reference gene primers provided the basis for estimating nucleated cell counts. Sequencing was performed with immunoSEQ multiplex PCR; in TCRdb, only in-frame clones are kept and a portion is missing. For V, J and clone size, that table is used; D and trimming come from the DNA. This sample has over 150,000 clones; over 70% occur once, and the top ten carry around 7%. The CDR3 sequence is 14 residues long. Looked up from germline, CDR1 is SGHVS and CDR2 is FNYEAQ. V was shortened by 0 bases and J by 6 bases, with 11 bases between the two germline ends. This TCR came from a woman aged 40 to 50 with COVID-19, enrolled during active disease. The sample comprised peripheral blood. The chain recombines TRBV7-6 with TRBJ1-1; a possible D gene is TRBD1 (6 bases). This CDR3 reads CASSLAREGAEAFF. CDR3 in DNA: TGTGCCAGCAGCTTAGCGAGAGAGGGGGCTGAAGCTTTCTTT. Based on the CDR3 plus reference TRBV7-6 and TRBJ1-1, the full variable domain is GAGVSQSPRYKVTKRGQDVALRCDPISGHVSLYWYRQALGQGPEFLTYFNYEAQQDKSGLPNDRFSAERPEGSISTLTIQRTEQRDSAMYRCASSLAREGAEAFFGQGTRLTVV.